This T cell receptor beta chain is from a study of Graves' ophthalmopathy and Graves' hyperthyroidism. The study amplified TCR beta CDR3 regions using RNA transcripts. First-round RT-PCR relied on HTBI primers, and a second-round multiplex PCR came next. TCRdb called the multiplex PCR reads again in MiXCR, with one record for every CDR3 protein. The sample records approximately 460,000 distinct CDR3 sequences, roughly an eighth being singletons. A note on this clonotype: What it recognizes is unknown.

V lost 7 bases to trimming and J lost 4 bases; unmatched junction nucleotides: 5. The CDR3 runs to 14 residues. Findings and caveats of the study: Most expanded thyroid clonotypes above 0.001 frequency also appeared in blood.

Material for sequencing was blood. The chain couples TRBV12-3 or TRBV12-4 to TRBJ1-5; 9 positions match TRBD1. This receptor was obtained from a woman younger than 45 with Graves' ophthalmopathy. CDR3 loop: CASTTGGANQPQHF. The CDR3 region has the DNA TGTGCCAGCACCACAGGGGGCGCAAATCAGCCCCAGCATTTT.